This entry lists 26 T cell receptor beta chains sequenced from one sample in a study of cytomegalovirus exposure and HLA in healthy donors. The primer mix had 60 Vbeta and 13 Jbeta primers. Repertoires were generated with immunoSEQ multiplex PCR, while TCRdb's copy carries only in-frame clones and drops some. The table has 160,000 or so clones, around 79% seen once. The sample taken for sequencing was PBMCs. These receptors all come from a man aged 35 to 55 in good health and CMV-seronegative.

The CDR3 is CASSALDADTQYF. CDR3 bases: TGTGCCAGCAGCGCCCTAGACGCAGATACGCAGTATTTT. The chain uses TRBV9 and TRBJ2-3, with unresolved D. The V end was cut by 3 bases, the J end by 4 bases, with 9 bases between. There are 13 residues in the CDR3. The V gene's germline CDR1 is SGDLS and CDR2 YYNGEE.

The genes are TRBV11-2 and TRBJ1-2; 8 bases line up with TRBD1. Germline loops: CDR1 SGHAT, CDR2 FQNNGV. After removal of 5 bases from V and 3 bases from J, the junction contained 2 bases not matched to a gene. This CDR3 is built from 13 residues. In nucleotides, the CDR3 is TGTGCCAGCAGCCCGGACAGGGACTATGGCTACACCTTC. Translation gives CASSPDRDYGYTF.

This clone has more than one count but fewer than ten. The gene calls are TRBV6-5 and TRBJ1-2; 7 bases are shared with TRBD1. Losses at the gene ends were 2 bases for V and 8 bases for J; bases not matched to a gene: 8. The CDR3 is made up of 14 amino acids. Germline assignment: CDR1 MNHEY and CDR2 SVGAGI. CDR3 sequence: CASSYADRDKGYTF. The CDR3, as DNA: TGTGCCAGCAGTTACGCCGACAGGGATAAGGGCTACACCTTC.

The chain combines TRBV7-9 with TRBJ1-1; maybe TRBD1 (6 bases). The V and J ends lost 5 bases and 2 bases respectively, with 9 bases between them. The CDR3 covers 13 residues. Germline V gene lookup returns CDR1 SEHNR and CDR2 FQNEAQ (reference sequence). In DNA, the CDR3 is TGTGCCAGCAGCCCCAGGGGCAACACTGAAGCTTTCTTT. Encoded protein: CASSPRGNTEAFF. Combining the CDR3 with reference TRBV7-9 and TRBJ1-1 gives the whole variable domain DTGVSQNPRHKITKRGQNVTFRCDPISEHNRLYWYRQTLGQGPEFLTYFQNEAQLEKSRLLSDRFSAERPKGSFSTLEIQRTEQGDSAMYLCASSPRGNTEAFFGQGTRLTVV.

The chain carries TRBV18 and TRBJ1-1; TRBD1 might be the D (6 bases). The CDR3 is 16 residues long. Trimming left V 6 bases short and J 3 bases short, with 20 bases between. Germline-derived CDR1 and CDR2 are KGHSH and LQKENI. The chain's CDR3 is CASSMGGGMMYTEAFF. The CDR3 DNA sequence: TGTGCCAGCTCGATGGGGGGGGGCATGATGTACACTGAAGCTTTCTTT.

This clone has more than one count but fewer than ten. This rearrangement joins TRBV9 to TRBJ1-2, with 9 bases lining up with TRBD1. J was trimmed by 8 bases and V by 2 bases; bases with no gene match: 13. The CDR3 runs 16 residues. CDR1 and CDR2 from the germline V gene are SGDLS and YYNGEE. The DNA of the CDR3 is TGTGCCAGCAGCGTGGGGACCCCGGGACAGGGATACGGCTACACCTTC. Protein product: CASSVGTPGQGYGYTF.

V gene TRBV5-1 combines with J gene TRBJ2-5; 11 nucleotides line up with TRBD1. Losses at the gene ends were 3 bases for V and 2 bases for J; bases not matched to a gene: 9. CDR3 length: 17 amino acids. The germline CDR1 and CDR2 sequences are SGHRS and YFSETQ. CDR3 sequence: CASSSVGGTGGQETQYF. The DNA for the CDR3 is TGCGCCAGCAGCTCCGTTGGGGGGACAGGGGGACAAGAGACCCAGTACTTC. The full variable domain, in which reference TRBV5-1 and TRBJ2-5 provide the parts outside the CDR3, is KAGVTQTPRYLIKTRGQQVTLSCSPISGHRSVSWYQQTPGQGLQFLFEYFSETQRNKGNFPGRFSGRQFSNSRSEMNVSTLELGDSALYLCASSSVGGTGGQETQYFGPGTRLLVL.

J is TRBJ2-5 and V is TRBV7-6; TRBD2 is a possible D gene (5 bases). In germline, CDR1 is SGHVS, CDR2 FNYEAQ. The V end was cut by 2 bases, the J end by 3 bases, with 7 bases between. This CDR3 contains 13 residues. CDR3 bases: TGTGCCAGCAGCTTACCAGCGGAAGAGACCCAGTACTTC. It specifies CASSLPAEETQYF.

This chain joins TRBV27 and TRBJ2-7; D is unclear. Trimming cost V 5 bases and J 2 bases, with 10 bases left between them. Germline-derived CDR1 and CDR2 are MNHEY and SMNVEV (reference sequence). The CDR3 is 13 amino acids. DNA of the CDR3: TGTGCCAGCAGTCCTCTAGTGGCCTACGAGCAGTACTTC. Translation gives CASSPLVAYEQYF.

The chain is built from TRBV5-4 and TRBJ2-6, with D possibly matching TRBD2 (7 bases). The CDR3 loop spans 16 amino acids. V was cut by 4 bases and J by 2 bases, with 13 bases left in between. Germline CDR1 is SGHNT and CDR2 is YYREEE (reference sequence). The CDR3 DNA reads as TGTGCCAGCAGCGGGGGGGGCCCTACTGGGGCCAACGTCCTGACTTTC. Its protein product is CASSGGGPTGANVLTF.

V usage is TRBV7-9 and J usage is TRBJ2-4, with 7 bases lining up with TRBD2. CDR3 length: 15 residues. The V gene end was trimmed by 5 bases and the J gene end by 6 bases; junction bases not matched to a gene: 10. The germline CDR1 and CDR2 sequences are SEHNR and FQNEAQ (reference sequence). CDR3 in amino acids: CASSELLIAGNIQYF. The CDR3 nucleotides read TGTGCCAGCAGCGAACTCCTAATAGCGGGAAACATTCAGTACTTC.

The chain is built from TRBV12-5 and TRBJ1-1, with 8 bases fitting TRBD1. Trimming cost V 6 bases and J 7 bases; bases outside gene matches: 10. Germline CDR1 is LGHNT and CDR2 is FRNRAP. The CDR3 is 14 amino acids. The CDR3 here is CASGRTGLVDEAFF. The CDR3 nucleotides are TGTGCTAGTGGCCGGACAGGGTTGGTCGATGAAGCTTTCTTT. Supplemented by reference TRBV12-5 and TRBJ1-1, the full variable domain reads DARVTQTPRHKVTEMGQEVTMRCQPILGHNTVFWYRQTMMQGLELLAYFRNRAPLDDSGMPKDRFSAEMPDATLATLKIQPSEPRDSAVYFCASGRTGLVDEAFFGQGTRLTVV.

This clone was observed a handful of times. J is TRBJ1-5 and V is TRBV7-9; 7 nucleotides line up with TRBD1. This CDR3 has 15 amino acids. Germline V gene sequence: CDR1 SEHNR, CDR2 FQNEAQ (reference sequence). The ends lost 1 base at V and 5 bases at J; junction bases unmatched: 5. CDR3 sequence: CASSLGRGLDQPQHF. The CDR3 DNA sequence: TGTGCCAGCAGCTTAGGCAGGGGGTTGGATCAGCCCCAGCATTTT.

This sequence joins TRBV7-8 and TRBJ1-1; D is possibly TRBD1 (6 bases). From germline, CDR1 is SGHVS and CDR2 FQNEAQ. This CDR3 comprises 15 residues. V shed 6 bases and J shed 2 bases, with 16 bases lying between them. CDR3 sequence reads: CASSPTGLANTEAFF. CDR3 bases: TGTGCCAGCAGTCCTACAGGGTTGGCAAACACTGAAGCTTTCTTT.

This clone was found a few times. For the CDR3, the DNA is TGTGCCTGGAGTGTTCGAGGGGGGGGCCTGAAGAATTCACCCCTCCACTTT. It specifies CAWSVRGGGLKNSPLHF. V gene TRBV30 combines with J gene TRBJ1-6; D is perhaps TRBD1 (6 bases). The CDR3 loop spans 17 amino acids. The V end was cut by 0 bases, the J end by 7 bases, with 19 bases between. The germline V gene has CDR1 GTSNPN and CDR2 SVGIG (reference sequence).

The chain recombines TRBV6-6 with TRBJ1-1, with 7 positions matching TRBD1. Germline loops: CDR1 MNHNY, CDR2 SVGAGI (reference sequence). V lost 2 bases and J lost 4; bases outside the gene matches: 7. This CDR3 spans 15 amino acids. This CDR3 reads CASSYARQGTTEAFF. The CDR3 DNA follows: TGTGCCAGCAGTTACGCCAGACAGGGAACCACTGAAGCTTTCTTT.

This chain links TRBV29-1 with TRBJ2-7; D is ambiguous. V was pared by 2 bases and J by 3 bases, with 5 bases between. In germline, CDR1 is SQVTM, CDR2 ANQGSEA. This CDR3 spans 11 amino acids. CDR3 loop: CSVETNYEQYF. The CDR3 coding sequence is TGCAGCGTTGAAACTAACTACGAGCAGTACTTC.

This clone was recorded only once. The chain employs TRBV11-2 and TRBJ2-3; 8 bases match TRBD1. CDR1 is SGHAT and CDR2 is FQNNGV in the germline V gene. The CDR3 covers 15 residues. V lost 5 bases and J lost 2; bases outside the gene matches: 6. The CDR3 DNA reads TGTGCCAGCAGCCGACGACAGGGGCTCACAGATACGCAGTATTTT. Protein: CASSRRQGLTDTQYF.

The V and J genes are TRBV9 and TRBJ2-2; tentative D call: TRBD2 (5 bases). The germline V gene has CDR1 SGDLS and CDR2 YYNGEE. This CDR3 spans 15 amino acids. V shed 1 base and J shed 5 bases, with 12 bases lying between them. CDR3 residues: CASSVTGSETGELFF. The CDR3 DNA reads TGTGCCAGCAGCGTAACGGGAAGTGAAACCGGGGAGCTGTTTTTT.

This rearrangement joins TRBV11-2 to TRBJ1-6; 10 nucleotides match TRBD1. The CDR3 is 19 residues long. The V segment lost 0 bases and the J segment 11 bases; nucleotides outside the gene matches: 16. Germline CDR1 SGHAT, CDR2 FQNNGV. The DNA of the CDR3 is TGTGCCAGCAGCTTAGATTGGGGCGCTGCGGGACAGGGGTCGACACCCCTCCACTTT. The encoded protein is CASSLDWGAAGQGSTPLHF. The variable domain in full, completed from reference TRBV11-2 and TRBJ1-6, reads EAGVAQSPRYKIIEKRQSVAFWCNPISGHATLYWYQQILGQGPKLLIQFQNNGVVDDSQLPKDRFSAERLKGVDSTLKIQPAKLEDSAVYLCASSLDWGAAGQGSTPLHFGNGTRLTVT.

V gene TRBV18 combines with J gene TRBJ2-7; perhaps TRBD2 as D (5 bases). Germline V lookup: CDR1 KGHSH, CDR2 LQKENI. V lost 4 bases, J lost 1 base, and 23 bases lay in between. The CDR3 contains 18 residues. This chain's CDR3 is CASSLPLSGKGGSYEQYF. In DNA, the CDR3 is TGTGCCAGCTCACTCCCCCTGTCTGGGAAAGGAGGATCCTACGAGCAGTACTTC.

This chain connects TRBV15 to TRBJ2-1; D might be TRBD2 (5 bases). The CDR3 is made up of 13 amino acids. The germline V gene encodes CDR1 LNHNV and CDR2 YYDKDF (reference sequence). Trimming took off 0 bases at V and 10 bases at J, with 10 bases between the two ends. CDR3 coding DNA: TGTGCCACCAGCAGAGAACGGGGTATAGAGCAGTTCTTC. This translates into CATSRERGIEQFF.

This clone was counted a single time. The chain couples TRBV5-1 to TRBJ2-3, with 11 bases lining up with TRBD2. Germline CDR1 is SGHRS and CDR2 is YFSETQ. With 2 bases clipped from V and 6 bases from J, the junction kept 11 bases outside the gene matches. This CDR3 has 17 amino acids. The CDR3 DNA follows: TGCGCCAGCAGCTTTGGTATAGCGGGGGGGCCGGCGGATACGCAGTATTTT. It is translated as CASSFGIAGGPADTQYF.

The CDR3 is CASSLWGGVETQYF. DNA of the CDR3: TGCGCCAGCAGCTTGTGGGGGGGCGTCGAGACCCAGTACTTC. The J gene is TRBJ2-5, the V gene TRBV5-1; possibly TRBD2 for D (7 bases). This CDR3 is 14 amino acids long. Germline V CDR1 and CDR2: SGHRS, YFSETQ. V lost 1 base and J lost 5, with 12 bases in between.

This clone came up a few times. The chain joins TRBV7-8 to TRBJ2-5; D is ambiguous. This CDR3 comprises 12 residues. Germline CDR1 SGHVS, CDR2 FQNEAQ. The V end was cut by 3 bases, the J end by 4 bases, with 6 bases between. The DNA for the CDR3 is TGTGCCAGCAGCTTCCCCGGAGAGACCCAGTACTTC. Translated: CASSFPGETQYF.

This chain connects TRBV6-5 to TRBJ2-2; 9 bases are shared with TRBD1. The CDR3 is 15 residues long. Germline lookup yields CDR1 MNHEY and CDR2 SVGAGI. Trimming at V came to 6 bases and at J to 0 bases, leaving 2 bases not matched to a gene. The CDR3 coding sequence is TGTGCCAGCAGATGGACAGGGGCGAACACCGGGGAGCTGTTTTTT. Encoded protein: CASRWTGANTGELFF.